This T cell receptor (beta chain) was recorded in a study of blood T cell repertoires in COVID-19 (TCRdb year 2020). Concerning the study at large: Samples from collaborators originated in the United States, Italy and Spain and spanned both the acute and convalescent phases of COVID-19. The material from the prospective study consisted of cDNA or gDNA derived from T cells, B-cell-depleted T cells, or PBMCs. Subjects who had been exposed to COVID-19, were actively infected with it, or had recovered from it provided the deeply sampled blood TCRbeta repertoires that made up the dataset. The repertoires were released in a freely available public database intended as a resource for research on the immune response to SARS-CoV-2. Samples were obtained from the ongoing ImmuneRACE study (first 160 participants) and from 1,254 subjects provided by 6 global collaborators. Sample metadata almost always included a de-identified subject ID, COVID-19 status, age in years and sex. Where available, HLA class I and class II types were taken from metadata supplied by the sample provider and were not determined by assay-based typing.

The immunoSEQ Assay, a bias-controlled multiplex PCR, was used to amplify TCRbeta CDR3 regions from genomic DNA. In the authors' own workflow: Within the assay, amplification of reference gene primers was used to estimate how many nucleated cells each sample contained. To quantify the absolute abundance of each unique TCRbeta CDR3 rearrangement, sequence reads were collapsed and filtered. For each sample, productive Simpson clonality was calculated as the square root of Simpson's diversity index across productive rearrangements. The clones in this table, taken by TCRdb from immuneACCESS, are in-frame only. Not every clone is retained; where verified, under half of the shortfall comes from an unresolved V gene, and the cause of the rest is unknown. The DNA gave D and trimming, while V, J and clone size come from that table. This sample holds approximately 290,000 clones; roughly 91% were observed only once. The ten top clones hold 0.7% to 0.9% of the sample.

CDR1 and CDR2, per the germline V gene (reference sequence), are LNHDA and SQIVND. Inclusive of the bounding cysteine and phenylalanine, the CDR3 is 19 residues long. Solely the CDR3 DNA is kept, with 57 bases framed from the first base. The trim is 4 bases for V and 1 base for J, with a gap of 23 bases between the germline ends. The table lists this clone with a count of one. Its antigen has not been determined. One base away there is no much larger clone; base qualities are not given. Collaborating institutions collected whole blood in K2EDTA tubes following their own protocols. For TCRbeta analysis, collaborators shipped samples as frozen whole blood, isolated PBMCs, or DNA extracted from either of those sample types. The full study reports these points: Clinical and demographic metadata were provided uncurated, with the amount varying by source and participant.

This chain is built from TRBV19 and TRBJ1-5; a tentative D call is TRBD1 (6 bases match). The sequenced sample consisted of peripheral blood. The source is a man under 40 with acute or convalescent COVID-19. The DNA is TGTGCCAGTAGTACGCCTCCGTTGTCGGGACACATAAGCAATCAGCCCCAGCATTTT. Its coded protein is CASSTPPLSGHISNQPQHF.